This T cell receptor beta chain was recorded in a study of CD8+CD57+ T cells in acquired aplastic anemia. This clonotype was observed a handful of times. Genomic DNA acted as the template from which TCR beta VDJ combination and CDR3 sequence profiling were carried out. MiXCR was run by TCRdb on the reads, yielding one entry per CDR3 protein. The table has more than 150,000 distinct CDR3 sequences, 48% seen once. Patients who underwent sequencing had shown CD8+CD57+ cell expansion by flow cytometry. CDR1 and CDR2 from the germline V gene are SGHRS and YFSETQ. The germline V and J ends were trimmed by 0 bases and 11 bases, with 17 bases remaining between them. This CDR3 has 14 amino acids.

Sequencing was carried out using sorted CD4+, CD8+, or CD8+CD57+ T cells (not recorded which) from PBMCs. The rearrangement joins TRBV5-1 to TRBJ1-1; possible D gene TRBD1, 6 bases. This receptor was taken from a human donor with aplastic anemia. The chain's CDR3 is CASSLVGGGNEAFF. In DNA, the CDR3 is TGCGCCAGCAGCTTGGTCGGTGGGGGCAATGAGGCTTTCTTT.